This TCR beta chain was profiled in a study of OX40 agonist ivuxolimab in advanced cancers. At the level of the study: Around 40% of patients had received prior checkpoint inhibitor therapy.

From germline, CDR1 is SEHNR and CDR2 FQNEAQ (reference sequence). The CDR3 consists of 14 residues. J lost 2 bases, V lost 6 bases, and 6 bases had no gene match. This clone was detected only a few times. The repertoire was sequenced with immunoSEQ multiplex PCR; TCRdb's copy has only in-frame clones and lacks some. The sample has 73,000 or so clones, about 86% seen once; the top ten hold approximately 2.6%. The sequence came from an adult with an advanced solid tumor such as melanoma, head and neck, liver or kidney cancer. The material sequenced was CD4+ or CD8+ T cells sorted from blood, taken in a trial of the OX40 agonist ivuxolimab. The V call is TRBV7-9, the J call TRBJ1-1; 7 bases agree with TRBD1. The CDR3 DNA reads TGTGCCAGCAGTTTCGACAGGGCCAACACTGAAGCTTTCTTT. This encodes CASSFDRANTEAFF.